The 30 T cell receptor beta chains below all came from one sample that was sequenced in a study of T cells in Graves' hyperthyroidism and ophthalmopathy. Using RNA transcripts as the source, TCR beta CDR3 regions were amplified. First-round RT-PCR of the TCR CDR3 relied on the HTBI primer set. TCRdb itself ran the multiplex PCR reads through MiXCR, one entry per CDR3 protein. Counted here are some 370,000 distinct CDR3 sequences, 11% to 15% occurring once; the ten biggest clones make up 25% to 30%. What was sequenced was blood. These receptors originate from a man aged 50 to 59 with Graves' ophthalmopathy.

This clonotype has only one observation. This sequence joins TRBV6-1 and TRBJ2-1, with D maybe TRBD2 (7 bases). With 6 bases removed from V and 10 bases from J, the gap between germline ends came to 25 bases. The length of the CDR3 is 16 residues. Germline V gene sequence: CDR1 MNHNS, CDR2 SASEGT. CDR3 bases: TGTGCCAGCAGACCCCGGGGAGGGGGTGGCGGAACGGAGCAGTTCTTC. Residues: CASRPRGGGGGTEQFF.

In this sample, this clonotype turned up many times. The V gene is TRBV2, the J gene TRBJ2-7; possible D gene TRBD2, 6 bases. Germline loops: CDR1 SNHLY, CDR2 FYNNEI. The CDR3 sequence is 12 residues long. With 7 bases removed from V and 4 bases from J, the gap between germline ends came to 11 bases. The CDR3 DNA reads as TGTGCCAGCACTGGGAGGTTGTACGAGCAGTACTTC. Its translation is CASTGRLYEQYF.

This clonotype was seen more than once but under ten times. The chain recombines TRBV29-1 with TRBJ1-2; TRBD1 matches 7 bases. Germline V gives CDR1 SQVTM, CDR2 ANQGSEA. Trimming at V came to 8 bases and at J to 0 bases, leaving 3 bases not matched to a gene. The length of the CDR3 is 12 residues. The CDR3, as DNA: TGCAGCACAGGGACAGCTAACTATGGCTACACCTTC. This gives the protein CSTGTANYGYTF.

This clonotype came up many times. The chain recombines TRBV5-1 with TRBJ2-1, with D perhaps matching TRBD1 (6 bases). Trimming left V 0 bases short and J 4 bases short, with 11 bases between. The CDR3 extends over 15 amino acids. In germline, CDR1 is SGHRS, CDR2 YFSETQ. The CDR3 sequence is CASSLEGVEYNEQFF. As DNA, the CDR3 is TGCGCCAGCAGCTTGGAGGGGGTGGAATACAATGAGCAGTTCTTC. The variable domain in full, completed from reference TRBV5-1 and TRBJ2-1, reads KAGVTQTPRYLIKTRGQQVTLSCSPISGHRSVSWYQQTPGQGLQFLFEYFSETQRNKGNFPGRFSGRQFSNSRSEMNVSTLELGDSALYLCASSLEGVEYNEQFFGPGTRLTVL.

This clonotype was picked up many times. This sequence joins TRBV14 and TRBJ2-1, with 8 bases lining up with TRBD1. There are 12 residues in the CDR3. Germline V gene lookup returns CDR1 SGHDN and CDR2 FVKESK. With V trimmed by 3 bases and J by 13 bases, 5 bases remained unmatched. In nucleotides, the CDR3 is TGTGCCAGCAGCCAGGTCGACAGGGGTCAGTTCTTC. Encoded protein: CASSQVDRGQFF.

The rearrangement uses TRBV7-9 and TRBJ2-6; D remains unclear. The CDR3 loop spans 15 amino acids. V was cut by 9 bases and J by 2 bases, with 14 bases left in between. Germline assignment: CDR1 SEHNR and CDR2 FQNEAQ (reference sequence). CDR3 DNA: TGTGCCAGTATAATAACTGGACCTGGGGCCAACGTCCTGACTTTC. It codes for CASIITGPGANVLTF. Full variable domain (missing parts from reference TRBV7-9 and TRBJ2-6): DTGVSQNPRHKITKRGQNVTFRCDPISEHNRLYWYRQTLGQGPEFLTYFQNEAQLEKSRLLSDRFSAERPKGSFSTLEIQRTEQGDSAMYLCASIITGPGANVLTFGAGSRLTVL.

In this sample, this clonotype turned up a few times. CDR3 nucleotides: TGTGCCTGGAGATATCCGGGGTTGGGATATGGCTACACCTTC. Residues: CAWRYPGLGYGYTF. V gene TRBV30 combines with J gene TRBJ1-2; unclear D gene. Trimming pared 3 bases from V and 5 bases from J, leaving 16 bases between. Germline lookup yields CDR1 GTSNPN and CDR2 SVGIG (reference sequence). This CDR3 is 14 amino acids long.

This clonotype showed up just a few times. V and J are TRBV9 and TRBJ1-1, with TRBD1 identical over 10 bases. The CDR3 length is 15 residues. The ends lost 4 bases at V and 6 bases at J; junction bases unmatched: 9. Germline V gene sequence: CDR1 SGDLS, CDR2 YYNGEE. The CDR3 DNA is TGTGCCAGCAGCAAGGGACCGGGACAGGGGTCTGAAGCTTTCTTT. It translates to CASSKGPGQGSEAFF.

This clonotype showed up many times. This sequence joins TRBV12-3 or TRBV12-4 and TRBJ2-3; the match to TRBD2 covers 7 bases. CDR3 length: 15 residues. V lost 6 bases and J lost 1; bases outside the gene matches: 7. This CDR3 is CASSWASGGTDTQYF. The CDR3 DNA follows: TGTGCCAGCAGCTGGGCGAGCGGGGGCACAGATACGCAGTATTTT.

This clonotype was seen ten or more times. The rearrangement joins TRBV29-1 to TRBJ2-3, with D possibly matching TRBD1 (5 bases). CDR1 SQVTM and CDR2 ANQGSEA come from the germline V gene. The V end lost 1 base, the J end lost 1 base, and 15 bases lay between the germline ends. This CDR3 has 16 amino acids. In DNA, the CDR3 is TGCAGCGTTGAAGCGGCGGAAGGGGCAGGCACAGATACGCAGTATTTT. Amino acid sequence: CSVEAAEGAGTDTQYF.

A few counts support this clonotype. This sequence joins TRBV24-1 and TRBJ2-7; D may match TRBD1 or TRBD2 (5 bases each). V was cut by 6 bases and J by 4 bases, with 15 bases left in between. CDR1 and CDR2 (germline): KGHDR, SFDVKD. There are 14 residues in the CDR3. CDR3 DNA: TGTGCCACCAGTCGAACGGGGCGTGTGTACGAGCAGTACTTC. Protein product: CATSRTGRVYEQYF.

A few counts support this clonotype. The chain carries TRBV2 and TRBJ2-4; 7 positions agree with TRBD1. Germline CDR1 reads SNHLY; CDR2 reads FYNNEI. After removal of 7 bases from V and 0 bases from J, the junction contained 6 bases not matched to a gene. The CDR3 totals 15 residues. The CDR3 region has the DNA TGTGCCAGCACCCGGACAGGATTAGCCAAAAACATTCAGTACTTC. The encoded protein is CASTRTGLAKNIQYF.

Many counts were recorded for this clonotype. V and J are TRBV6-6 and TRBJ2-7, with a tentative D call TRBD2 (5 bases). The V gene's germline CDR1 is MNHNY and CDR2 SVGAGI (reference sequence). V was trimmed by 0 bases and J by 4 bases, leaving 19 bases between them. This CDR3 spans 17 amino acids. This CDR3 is CASSYSFSSGGRYEQYF. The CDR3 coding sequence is TGTGCCAGCAGTTACTCGTTTTCAAGCGGAGGCCGGTACGAGCAGTACTTC.

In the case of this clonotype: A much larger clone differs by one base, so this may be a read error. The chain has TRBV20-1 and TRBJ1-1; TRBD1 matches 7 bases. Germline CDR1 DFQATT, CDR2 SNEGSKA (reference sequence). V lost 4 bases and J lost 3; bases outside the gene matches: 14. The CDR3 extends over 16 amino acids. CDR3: CSAIRTGGTEDTEAFF. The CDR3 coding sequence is TGCAGTGCTATAAGGACAGGAGGTACGGAGGACACTGAAGCTTTCTTT.

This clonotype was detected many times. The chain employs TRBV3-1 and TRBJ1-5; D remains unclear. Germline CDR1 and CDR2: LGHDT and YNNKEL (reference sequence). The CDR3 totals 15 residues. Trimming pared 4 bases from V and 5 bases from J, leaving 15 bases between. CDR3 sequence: CASSPRGVSDQPQHF. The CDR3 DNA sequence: TGTGCCAGCAGCCCCCGTGGGGTCTCAGATCAGCCCCAGCATTTT.

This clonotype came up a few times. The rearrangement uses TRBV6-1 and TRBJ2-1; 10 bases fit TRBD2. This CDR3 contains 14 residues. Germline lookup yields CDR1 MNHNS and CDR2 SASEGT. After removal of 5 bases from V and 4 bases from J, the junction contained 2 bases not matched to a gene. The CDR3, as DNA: TGTGCCAGCAGTACTAGCGGGACTTACAATGAGCAGTTCTTC. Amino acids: CASSTSGTYNEQFF.

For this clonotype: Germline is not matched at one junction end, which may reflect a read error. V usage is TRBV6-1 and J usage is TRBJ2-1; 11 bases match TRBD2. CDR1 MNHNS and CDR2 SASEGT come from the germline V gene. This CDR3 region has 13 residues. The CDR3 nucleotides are TGTGCCAGCAGTGACCTAGCGGGAGGCCCTATCTTCTTT. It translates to CASSDLAGGPIFF.

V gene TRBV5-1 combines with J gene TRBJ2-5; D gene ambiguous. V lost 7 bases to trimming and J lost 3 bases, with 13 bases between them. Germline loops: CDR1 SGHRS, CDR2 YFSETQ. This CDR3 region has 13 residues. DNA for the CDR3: TGCGCCAGCCTTCGGTTGGGTGAAGAGACCCAGTACTTC. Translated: CASLRLGEETQYF.

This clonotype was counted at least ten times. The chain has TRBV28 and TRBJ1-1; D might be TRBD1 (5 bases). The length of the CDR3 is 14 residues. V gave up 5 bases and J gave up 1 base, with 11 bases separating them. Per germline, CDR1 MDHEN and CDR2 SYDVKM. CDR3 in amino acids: CASSAPGGNTEAFF. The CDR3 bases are TGTGCCAGCAGTGCCCCCGGGGGGAACACTGAAGCTTTCTTT.

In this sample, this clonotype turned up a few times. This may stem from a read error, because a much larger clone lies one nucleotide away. CDR3: CASSFRGADTQYF. The CDR3 bases are TGTGCCAGCAGCTTTCGAGGCGCAGATACGCAGTATTTT. This rearrangement joins TRBV13 to TRBJ2-3, with D unresolved. The CDR3 contains 13 residues. V lost 3 bases, J lost 4 bases, and 8 bases lay in between. Germline V gives CDR1 PRHDT, CDR2 FYEKMQ (reference sequence).

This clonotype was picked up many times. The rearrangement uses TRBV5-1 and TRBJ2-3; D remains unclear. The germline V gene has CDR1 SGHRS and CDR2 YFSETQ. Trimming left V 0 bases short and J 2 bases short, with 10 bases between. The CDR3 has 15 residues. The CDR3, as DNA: TGCGCCAGCAGCTTGGCTGACACCTCCACAGATACGCAGTATTTT. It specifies CASSLADTSTDTQYF.

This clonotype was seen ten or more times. The CDR3 DNA follows: TGCGCCAGCGCTGTGGGACATTCGAACACCGGGGAGCTGTTTTTT. The encoded protein is CASAVGHSNTGELFF. The V and J genes are TRBV5-1 and TRBJ2-2, with a weak D call TRBD1 (6 bases). The CDR3 covers 15 residues. Germline CDR1 SGHRS, CDR2 YFSETQ. Trimming took off 7 bases at V and 0 bases at J, with 13 bases between the two ends.

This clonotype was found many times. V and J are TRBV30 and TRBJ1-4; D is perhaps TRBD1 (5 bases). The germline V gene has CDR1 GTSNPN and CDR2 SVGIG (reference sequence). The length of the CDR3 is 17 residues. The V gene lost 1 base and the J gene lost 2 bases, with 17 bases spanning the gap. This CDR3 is CAWSAWWGGTTNEKLFF. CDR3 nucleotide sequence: TGTGCCTGGAGTGCATGGTGGGGAGGGACGACTAATGAAAAACTGTTTTTT. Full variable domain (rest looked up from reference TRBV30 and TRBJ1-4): SQTIHQWPATLVQPVGSPLSLECTVEGTSNPNLYWYRQAAGRGLQLLFYSVGIGQISSEVPQNLSASRPQDRQFILSSKKLLLSDSGFYLCAWSAWWGGTTNEKLFFGSGTQLSVL.

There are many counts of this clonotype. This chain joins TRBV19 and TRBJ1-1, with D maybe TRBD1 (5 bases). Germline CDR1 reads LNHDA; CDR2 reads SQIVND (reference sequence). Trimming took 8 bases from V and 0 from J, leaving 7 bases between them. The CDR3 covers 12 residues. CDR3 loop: CASATVNTEAFF. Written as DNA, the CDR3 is TGTGCCAGTGCGACAGTGAACACTGAAGCTTTCTTT.

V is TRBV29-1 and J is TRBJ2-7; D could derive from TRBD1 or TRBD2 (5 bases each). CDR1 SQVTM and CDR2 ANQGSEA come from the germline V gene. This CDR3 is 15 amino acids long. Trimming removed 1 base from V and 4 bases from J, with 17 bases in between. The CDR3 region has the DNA TGCAGCGTTGAAGTAACGGGGCAGGGACCATACGAGCAGTACTTC. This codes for CSVEVTGQGPYEQYF.

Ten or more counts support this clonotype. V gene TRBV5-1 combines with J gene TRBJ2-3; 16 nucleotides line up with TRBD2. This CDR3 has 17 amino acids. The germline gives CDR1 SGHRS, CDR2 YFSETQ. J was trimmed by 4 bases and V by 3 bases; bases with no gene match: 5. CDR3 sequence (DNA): TGCGCCAGCAGCTCGGGACTAGCGGGAGGGCCAGCAGATACGCAGTATTTT. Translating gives CASSSGLAGGPADTQYF.

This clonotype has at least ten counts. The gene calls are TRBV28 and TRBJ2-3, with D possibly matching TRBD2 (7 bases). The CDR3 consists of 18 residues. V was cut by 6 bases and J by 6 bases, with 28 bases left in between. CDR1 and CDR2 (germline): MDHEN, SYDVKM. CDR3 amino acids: CASSTKGGIGSLVDTQYF. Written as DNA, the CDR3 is TGTGCCAGCAGCACCAAGGGGGGGATCGGTAGTTTGGTGGATACGCAGTATTTT.

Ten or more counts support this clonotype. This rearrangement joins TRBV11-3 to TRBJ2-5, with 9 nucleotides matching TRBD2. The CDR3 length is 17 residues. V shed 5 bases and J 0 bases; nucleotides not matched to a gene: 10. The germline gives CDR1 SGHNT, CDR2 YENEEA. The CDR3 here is CASSITRLADNQETQYF. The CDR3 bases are TGTGCCAGCAGCATAACCAGACTAGCGGACAACCAAGAGACCCAGTACTTC.

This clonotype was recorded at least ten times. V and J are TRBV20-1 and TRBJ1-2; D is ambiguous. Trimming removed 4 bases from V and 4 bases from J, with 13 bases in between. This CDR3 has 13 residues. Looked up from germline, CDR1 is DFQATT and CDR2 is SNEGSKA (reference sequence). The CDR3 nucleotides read TGCAGTGCTATGTTCCCTCCCGGCTATGGCTACACCTTC. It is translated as CSAMFPPGYGYTF.

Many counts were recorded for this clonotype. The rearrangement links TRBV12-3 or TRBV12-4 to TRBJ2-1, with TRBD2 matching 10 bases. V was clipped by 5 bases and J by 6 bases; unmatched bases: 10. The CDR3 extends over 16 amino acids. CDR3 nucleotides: TGTGCCAGCAGTCCTAGCGGGAGCGGGAGTTTCAATGAGCAGTTCTTC. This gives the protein CASSPSGSGSFNEQFF.